A single sample gave rise to the 10 T cell receptor beta chains below, sequenced in a study of spatial heterogeneity in lung cancer. TCRdb re-derived calls from the 5' RACE reads in MiXCR, one entry per CDR3 protein. Of about 17,000 distinct CDR3 sequences listed, roughly 6.2% are singletons. The antigens for these receptors are not known. Study-level points and caveats: Tumor mutation counts were tracked by expanded intratumoral alpha and beta TCR counts.

Time point described: sample taken at primary tumor resection. The sequences come from lung tumor tissue, collected at surgery. The receptors here all came from a male donor with early-stage non-small cell lung cancer.

At least ten counts were recorded for this clonotype. A library made for alpha chains picked up this beta chain off target, so its size means little. The chain combines TRBV7-8 with TRBJ2-4, with D perhaps TRBD1 or TRBD2 (5 bases each). The CDR3 is 13 residues long. V lost 3 bases and J lost 3, with 6 bases in between. Germline-derived CDR1 and CDR2 are SGHVS and FQNEAQ. Written as DNA, the CDR3 is TGTGCCAGCAGCTTTGGGGGCAAAAACATTCAGTACTTC. Its protein is CASSFGGKNIQYF.

Of note for this clonotype: Because this beta chain is a stray read in a library intended to capture alpha chains, its abundance should not be given much weight. The V and J genes are TRBV11-3 and TRBJ2-1; a possible D gene is TRBD2 (5 bases). There are 15 residues in the CDR3. Germline CDR1 is SGHNT and CDR2 is YENEEA. Trimming removed 1 base from V and 3 bases from J, with 10 bases in between. CDR3 nucleotide sequence: TGTGCCAGCAGCTTAGGGAGGAATCTCTACAATGAGCAGTTCTTC. The encoded protein is CASSLGRNLYNEQFF. The full variable domain, in which reference TRBV11-3 and TRBJ2-1 provide the parts outside the CDR3, is EAGVVQSPRYKIIEKKQPVAFWCNPISGHNTLYWYLQNLGQGPELLIRYENEEAVDDSQLPKDRFSAERLKGVDSTLKIQPAELGDSAVYLCASSLGRNLYNEQFFGPGTRLTVL.

This clonotype was counted between two and nine times. Since it is a stray read in a library aimed at alpha chains, this beta chain has a size that is not meaningful. The chain recombines TRBV7-9 with TRBJ1-5, with D possibly being TRBD1 (5 bases). The ends were cut back, 0 bases at V and 7 bases at J, with 13 bases in the middle. This CDR3 is 15 amino acids long. Per the germline V gene, CDR1 is SEHNR and CDR2 is FQNEAQ (reference sequence). CDR3 loop: CASSLAQGFPQPQHF. In nucleotides, the CDR3 is TGTGCCAGCAGCTTAGCGCAGGGTTTTCCCCAGCCCCAGCATTTT.

This clonotype is medium-sized. This beta chain lies outside the target of a library built for alpha chains; its clone size means little. J is TRBJ2-3 and V is TRBV11-2, with 9 bases identical to TRBD1. This CDR3 has 14 amino acids. CDR1 is SGHAT and CDR2 is FQNNGV in the germline V gene. The J segment lost 4 bases and the V segment lost 5 bases, leaving 4 bases of the junction unmatched. The CDR3: CASSPGTGSDTQYF. CDR3 DNA sequence: TGTGCCAGCAGCCCCGGGACAGGGTCAGATACGCAGTATTTT.

This clonotype showed up many times. Being off target in a library aimed at alpha chains, this beta chain has a size of little meaning. The genes are TRBV12-3 or TRBV12-4 and TRBJ2-1; TRBD2 agrees at 8 bases. This CDR3 spans 16 amino acids. V dropped 7 bases and J dropped 8; count of bases not matched to a gene: 16. The CDR3 loop reads CASTLRPGGGLDEQFF. The CDR3 nucleotides are TGTGCCAGCACCTTACGGCCAGGCGGGGGGCTGGATGAGCAGTTCTTC.

This clonotype was recorded many times. This beta chain lies outside the target of a library built for alpha chains; its clone size means little. V and J are TRBV20-1 and TRBJ2-7, with 8 bases that match TRBD2. The junction had 7 bases not matched to a gene; V was cut back by 3 bases and J by 3 bases. This CDR3 is built from 14 residues. CDR1 DFQATT and CDR2 SNEGSKA come from the germline V gene (reference sequence). The CDR3 bases are TGCAGTGCTAGGGTAGCGGGGAAAGACTACGAGCAGTACTTC. Translated, it gives CSARVAGKDYEQYF.

Remarks on this clonotype: Being off target in a library aimed at alpha chains, this beta chain has a size of little meaning. This rearrangement joins TRBV5-6 to TRBJ2-5, with D perhaps being TRBD1 or TRBD2 (5 bases each). With 1 base removed from V and 6 bases from J, the gap between germline ends came to 13 bases. The CDR3 sequence is 14 residues long. Germline V gene sequence: CDR1 SGHDT, CDR2 YYEEEE. The CDR3 here is CASSLRGAGKTQYF. The CDR3 coding sequence is TGTGCCAGCAGCTTGCGAGGGGCTGGAAAGACCCAGTACTTC.

A remark on this clonotype: A much larger clone lies one base from this, so it may be a read error. This beta chain slipped into a library made for alpha chains as a stray read, so its size is not meaningful. This chain joins TRBV7-9 and TRBJ2-1; tentatively, D is TRBD2 (6 bases). V lost 1 base and J lost 5, with 21 bases in between. CDR1 SEHNR and CDR2 FQNEAQ come from the germline V gene (reference sequence). The CDR3 is 18 residues long. In nucleotides, the CDR3 is TGTGCCAGCAGCTTAGGGACCCTCCTGCGGGATCGCCACAATGAGCAGTTCTTC. It translates to CASSLGTLLRDRHNEQFF.

This clonotype occurred many times. The size of this beta chain means little, since it is a stray read in a library made for alpha chains. The chain couples TRBV7-2 to TRBJ2-3; maybe TRBD2 (7 bases). The germline V and J ends were trimmed by 9 bases and 4 bases, with 17 bases remaining between them. Germline-derived CDR1 and CDR2 are SGHTA and FQGNSA. The CDR3 spans 14 residues. CDR3: CASLLGGPADTQYF. The DNA of the CDR3 is TGTGCCAGTTTGTTGGGGGGGCCGGCAGATACGCAGTATTTT.

This clonotype came up a few times. This beta chain was picked up by a library intended for alpha chains and is off target, so its count carries little meaning. The chain uses TRBV6-2 or TRBV6-3 and TRBJ2-3; 8 positions match TRBD2. The CDR3 contains 16 residues. After removal of 2 bases from V and 0 bases from J, the junction contained 4 bases not matched to a gene. Germline V gene data show CDR1 as MNHEY and CDR2 as SVGEGT. CDR3 sequence: CASSYRGGASTDTQYF. DNA of the CDR3: TGTGCCAGCAGTTACCGGGGGGGGGCTAGCACAGATACGCAGTATTTT.